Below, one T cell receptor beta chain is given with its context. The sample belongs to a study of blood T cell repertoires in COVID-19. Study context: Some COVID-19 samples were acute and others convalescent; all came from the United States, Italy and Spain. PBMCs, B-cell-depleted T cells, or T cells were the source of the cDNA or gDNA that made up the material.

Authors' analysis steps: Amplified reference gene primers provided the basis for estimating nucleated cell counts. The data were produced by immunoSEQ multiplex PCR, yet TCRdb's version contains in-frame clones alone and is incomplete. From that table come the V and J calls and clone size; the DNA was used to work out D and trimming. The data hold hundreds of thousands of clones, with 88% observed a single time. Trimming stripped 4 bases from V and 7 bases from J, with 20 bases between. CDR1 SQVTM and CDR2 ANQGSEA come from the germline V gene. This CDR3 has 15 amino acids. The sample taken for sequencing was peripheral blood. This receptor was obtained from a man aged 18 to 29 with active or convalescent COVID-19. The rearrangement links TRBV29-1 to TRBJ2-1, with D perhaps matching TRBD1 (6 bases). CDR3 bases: TGCAGCGTTGTCCGGCAGGGGATATCGGAGAATGAGCAGTTCTTC. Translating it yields CSVVRQGISENEQFF.